This entry describes one TCR beta chain. What it binds is not known. Patients chosen for sequencing had shown CD8+CD57+ cell expansion by flow cytometry. This sample was included in a study of CD8+CD57+ T cells in acquired aplastic anemia. Study-wide background: Isolated CD4+ and CD8+ cells, once sorted, yielded DNA averaging roughly 3.4 ug. Regarding the study as a whole: Patients were compared with controls for CD8+ Simpson's diversity, and no significant difference emerged.

The V end was cut by 5 bases, the J end by 14 bases, with 15 bases between. This CDR3 region has 11 residues. Germline V gene data show CDR1 as LNHDA and CDR2 as SQIVND (reference sequence). Researchers used genomic DNA as the template to profile TCR beta VDJ and CDR3. TCRdb processed the reads anew with MiXCR; each CDR3 protein has one entry. The sample has approximately 220,000 distinct CDR3 sequences, about half seen once. The rearrangement links TRBV19 to TRBJ1-2; D perhaps matches TRBD1 (6 bases). This TCR derives from a human donor with aplastic anemia. The specimen sequenced was sorted CD4+, CD8+, or CD8+CD57+ T cells (not recorded which) from PBMCs. The CDR3 loop reads CASSSQGRQTF. CDR3 DNA: TGTGCCAGTAGTTCACAGGGACGGCAGACCTTC.